These T cell receptor beta chains were read from a single sample in a study of cytomegalovirus exposure and HLA in healthy donors. The data were produced by immunoSEQ multiplex PCR, yet TCRdb's version contains in-frame clones alone and is incomplete. The sample yields around 60,000 clones, roughly 94% seen once. The sequenced sample consisted of PBMCs. These receptors were taken from a man aged 18 to 30 in good health and CMV-seropositive. Each CDR3 is given with its conserved first and last residue. The D gene is left open where the match is weak. Size values are once, few and many counts, or a class for expanded clones, and some rows have none.

CDR3nt: TGTGCCAGCAGTGAAGGGACAGGAGGGGCCGGGGAGCTGTTTTTT; CDR3aa: CASSEGTGGAGELFF; j_gene: TRBJ2-2; len: 15; abundance: -; d_gene: -; v_gene: TRBV6-1
CDR3nt: TGTGCCAGCAGTGAAGAGGCGGGCAATCAGCCCCAGCATTTT; CDR3aa: CASSEEAGNQPQHF; j_gene: TRBJ1-5; len: 14; abundance: -; d_gene: -; v_gene: TRBV2
CDR3nt: TGTGCCAGCTCACCATACGGGGCAGGGGGAATTTCCTACGAGCAGTACTTC; CDR3aa: CASSPYGAGGISYEQYF; j_gene: TRBJ2-7; len: 17; abundance: -; d_gene: TRBD1; v_gene: TRBV18
CDR3nt: TGTGCCAGCATTGCAGAGGGTTATGGGGCCAACGTCCTGACTTTC; CDR3aa: CASIAEGYGANVLTF; j_gene: TRBJ2-6; len: 15; abundance: -; d_gene: -; v_gene: TRBV5-4
CDR3nt: TGCGCCAGCAGCCAAGTGGGTAGCGGGAGCTCCTACGAGCAGTACTTC; CDR3aa: CASSQVGSGSSYEQYF; j_gene: TRBJ2-7; len: 16; abundance: -; d_gene: TRBD2; v_gene: TRBV4-1
CDR3nt: TGCGCCAGCAGCCCCGAGGGACTATCCTACGAGCAGTACTTC; CDR3aa: CASSPEGLSYEQYF; j_gene: TRBJ2-7; len: 14; abundance: once; d_gene: TRBD2; v_gene: TRBV5-1
CDR3nt: TGTGCCAGCAGCTTTGCAGGGGGTTACGAGCAGTACTTC; CDR3aa: CASSFAGGYEQYF; j_gene: TRBJ2-7; len: 13; abundance: -; d_gene: TRBD1; v_gene: TRBV5-6
CDR3nt: TGTGCCAGCAGCGTAGATAGCGGGGGGGGCTCAGATACGCAGTATTTT; CDR3aa: CASSVDSGGGSDTQYF; j_gene: TRBJ2-3; len: 16; abundance: -; d_gene: TRBD2; v_gene: TRBV9
CDR3nt: TGTGCCAGCAGTAACAACAGGGGGTATTCCCCCCAGCATTTT; CDR3aa: CASSNNRGYSPQHF; j_gene: TRBJ1-5; len: 14; abundance: -; d_gene: TRBD1; v_gene: TRBV6-5
CDR3nt: TGCAGCGTTACTAGCGGGGCATCAGATACGCAGTATTTT; CDR3aa: CSVTSGASDTQYF; j_gene: TRBJ2-3; len: 13; abundance: -; d_gene: TRBD2; v_gene: TRBV29-1
CDR3nt: TGTGCCAGTACCCAGGGGGCTACAACAGATACGCAGTATTTT; CDR3aa: CASTQGATTDTQYF; j_gene: TRBJ2-3; len: 14; abundance: -; d_gene: TRBD1; v_gene: TRBV19
CDR3nt: TGTGCCAGCAGCCACCCCAGGGATCGGTGGCAGTTCTTC; CDR3aa: CASSHPRDRWQFF; j_gene: TRBJ2-1; len: 13; abundance: -; d_gene: -; v_gene: TRBV5-4
CDR3nt: TGTGCCAGCTCACCCCGGACATTGAACACCGGGGAGCTGTTTTTT; CDR3aa: CASSPRTLNTGELFF; j_gene: TRBJ2-2; len: 15; abundance: -; d_gene: -; v_gene: TRBV18
CDR3nt: TGTGCCAGCAGTTACACGGCTACTAGCGGATACGAGCAGTACTTC; CDR3aa: CASSYTATSGYEQYF; j_gene: TRBJ2-7; len: 15; abundance: -; d_gene: TRBD2; v_gene: TRBV6-5
CDR3nt: TGTGCCAGCAGCGCAGGGACAGGGGGCCATGAGCAGTTCTTC; CDR3aa: CASSAGTGGHEQFF; j_gene: TRBJ2-1; len: 14; abundance: -; d_gene: TRBD1; v_gene: TRBV6-1
CDR3nt: TGTGCCAGCAGCTACGGACAGGGCTCAGGTTCACCCCTCCACTTT; CDR3aa: CASSYGQGSGSPLHF; j_gene: TRBJ1-6; len: 15; abundance: -; d_gene: TRBD1; v_gene: TRBV5-4
CDR3nt: TGTGCCACCAGCAGAGGGACTATCTTACGGAGGGGGCAGAGGGTCACTGAAGCTTTCTTT; CDR3aa: CATSRGTILRRGQRVTEAFF; j_gene: TRBJ1-1; len: 20; abundance: -; d_gene: TRBD1; v_gene: TRBV15
CDR3nt: TGTGCCAGCAGTCCCCCCGGAGGGATCAATGAAAAACTGTTTTTT; CDR3aa: CASSPPGGINEKLFF; j_gene: TRBJ1-4; len: 15; abundance: -; d_gene: -; v_gene: TRBV28
CDR3nt: TGTGCCAGCAATCCAACAGGGGAAGGAGGTGGTGGCTACACCTTC; CDR3aa: CASNPTGEGGGGYTF; j_gene: TRBJ1-2; len: 15; abundance: -; d_gene: TRBD1; v_gene: TRBV28
CDR3nt: TGTGCCAGCAGTTCCACTAGCTACGAGCAGTACTTC; CDR3aa: CASSSTSYEQYF; j_gene: TRBJ2-7; len: 12; abundance: -; d_gene: -; v_gene: TRBV27
CDR3nt: TGTGCCAGCAGACCGGGACAGGGGTGGGACACTGAAGCTTTCTTT; CDR3aa: CASRPGQGWDTEAFF; j_gene: TRBJ1-1; len: 15; abundance: -; d_gene: TRBD1; v_gene: TRBV28
CDR3nt: TGCGCCAGCAGCCAAGAGTTCATGGGACAGGGAGGAGAGACCCAGTACTTC; CDR3aa: CASSQEFMGQGGETQYF; j_gene: TRBJ2-5; len: 17; abundance: -; d_gene: TRBD1; v_gene: TRBV4-3
CDR3nt: TGCGCCAGCAGCCAAGATAAGGGGCACCCAGGCAAGCAGTACTTC; CDR3aa: CASSQDKGHPGKQYF; j_gene: TRBJ2-7; len: 15; abundance: once; d_gene: -; v_gene: TRBV4-3
CDR3nt: TGTGCCAGCAGTGGCGGCCTCTATCTGAGTCGTGAGCAGTTCTTC; CDR3aa: CASSGGLYLSREQFF; j_gene: TRBJ2-1; len: 15; abundance: -; d_gene: -; v_gene: TRBV2
CDR3nt: TGTGCCAGCACCCCCGGGAGTGATGAGCAGTTCTTC; CDR3aa: CASTPGSDEQFF; j_gene: TRBJ2-1; len: 12; abundance: -; d_gene: -; v_gene: TRBV7-9
CDR3nt: TGTGCCAGCAGCCAATACAGGGTGGCCGTGGGGGAGCAGTACTTC; CDR3aa: CASSQYRVAVGEQYF; j_gene: TRBJ2-7; len: 15; abundance: once; d_gene: -; v_gene: TRBV6-5
CDR3nt: TGTGCCAGCAAAGAGACCAGGGCCAACTATGGCTACACCTTC; CDR3aa: CASKETRANYGYTF; j_gene: TRBJ1-2; len: 14; abundance: -; d_gene: -; v_gene: TRBV27
CDR3nt: TGCAGCGTTGTAGGACAGGTGAACACTGAAGCTTTCTTT; CDR3aa: CSVVGQVNTEAFF; j_gene: TRBJ1-1; len: 13; abundance: -; d_gene: TRBD1; v_gene: TRBV29-1
CDR3nt: TGTGCCAGCTCGGCCGGGACTAGCGGAAACAATGAGCAGTTCTTC; CDR3aa: CASSAGTSGNNEQFF; j_gene: TRBJ2-1; len: 15; abundance: -; d_gene: TRBD2; v_gene: TRBV18